These 12 T cell receptor beta chains were all obtained from the same sample, sequenced in a study of blood T cell repertoires in COVID-19 (dated by TCRdb to 2019 to 2021). The method was the immunoSEQ multiplex PCR assay. Held by TCRdb, this immuneACCESS table contains in-frame sequences only and omits some clones. Under half of the omission traces to an unresolved V gene where checked; the cause of the rest is unknown. Here the sample has approximately 300,000 clones; more than 75% occur a single time. Clones ranked in the top ten supply 1% of the sample. The sample was peripheral blood. The origin of the receptors is a man aged 45-65 years with active or convalescent COVID-19.

The genes are TRBV5-1 and TRBJ2-3, with D perhaps matching TRBD1 (5 bases). The CDR3 sequence is 14 residues long. V lost 8 bases to trimming and J lost 5 bases, with 18 bases between them. The V gene's germline CDR1 is SGHRS and CDR2 YFSETQ. CDR3 amino acids: CASSYRRGGDTQYF. The CDR3 DNA reads as TGCGCCAGTTCCTATAGAAGGGGCGGAGATACGCAGTATTTT.

V is TRBV2 and J is TRBJ1-4; 10 bases agree with TRBD1. After removal of 4 bases from V and 0 bases from J, the junction contained 2 bases not matched to a gene. CDR1 is SNHLY, CDR2 FYNNEI, per germline. CDR3 size: 16 residues. This CDR3 is CASSVGTGATNEKLFF. In DNA, the CDR3 is TGTGCCAGCAGTGTGGGGACAGGGGCAACTAATGAAAAACTGTTTTTT.

This clone was counted only a few times. V and J are TRBV11-2 and TRBJ2-1; TRBD1 agrees at 11 bases. From germline, CDR1 is SGHAT and CDR2 FQNNGV. The CDR3 contains 16 residues. V was pared by 6 bases and J by 6 bases, with 10 bases of the junction left unmatched. CDR3 residues: CASRALGDRGSNEQFF. The CDR3 nucleotides are TGTGCCAGCAGGGCGCTCGGGGACAGGGGGTCCAATGAGCAGTTCTTC.

V gene TRBV28 combines with J gene TRBJ1-3, with TRBD1 matching over 7 bases. J gave up 7 bases and V 5 bases, and 14 bases lay outside the gene matches. The germline V gene has CDR1 MDHEN and CDR2 SYDVKM. This CDR3 spans 16 amino acids. The CDR3 region is CASSPLLPTGKNTIYF. The CDR3 bases are TGTGCCAGCAGTCCGCTCTTACCGACAGGGAAGAACACCATATATTTT. Together with reference TRBV28 and TRBJ1-3, the CDR3 gives the full variable domain: DVKVTQSSRYLVKRTGEKVFLECVQDMDHENMFWYRQDPGLGLRLIYFSYDVKMKEKGDIPEGYSVSREKKERFSLILESASTNQTSMYLCASSPLLPTGKNTIYFGEGSWLTVV.

The J gene is TRBJ2-3, the V gene TRBV7-3; D ambiguous. Trimming stripped 6 bases from V and 0 bases from J, with 7 bases between. The germline V gene has CDR1 SGHTA and CDR2 FQGTGA. CDR3 length equals 13 residues. The CDR3 DNA sequence: TGTGCCAGCAGACACGCTAGCACAGATACGCAGTATTTT. Its protein is CASRHASTDTQYF.

V is TRBV25-1 and J is TRBJ1-2; D possibly corresponds to TRBD1 (6 bases). With 1 base removed from V and 8 bases from J, the gap between germline ends came to 17 bases. The CDR3 spans 15 residues. Germline-derived CDR1 and CDR2 are MGHDK and SYGVNS. The CDR3 nucleotides are TGTGCCAGCAGTGAATTTGGGGAGAACAGGGACGGCTACACCTTC. It codes for CASSEFGENRDGYTF.

This clone was detected once. V gene TRBV7-2 combines with J gene TRBJ2-5; TRBD2 agrees at 7 bases. The CDR3 length is 16 residues. Germline loops: CDR1 SGHTA, CDR2 FQGNSA. J gave up 2 bases and V 6 bases, and 12 bases lay outside the gene matches. CDR3 DNA: TGTGCCAGCAGTTACCCCCGGGCTAGCGGACAAGAGACCCAGTACTTC. Its protein product is CASSYPRASGQETQYF.

This clone was observed once. This chain uses TRBV7-2 with TRBJ1-5; 7 bases align to TRBD1. The CDR3 is 16 residues long. CDR1 and CDR2 from the germline V gene are SGHTA and FQGNSA. V was pared by 5 bases and J by 2 bases, with 9 bases of the junction left unmatched. Here the CDR3 reads CASSADRAQGNQPQHF. The CDR3 DNA follows: TGTGCCAGCAGCGCCGACAGGGCCCAGGGCAATCAGCCCCAGCATTTT.

The gene calls are TRBV6-2 or TRBV6-3 and TRBJ2-3, with D possibly TRBD1 on 6 matching bases. V dropped 5 bases and J dropped 0 bases, with 12 bases sitting between them. CDR1 is MNHEY and CDR2 is SVGEGT in the germline V gene. This CDR3 is built from 15 residues. CDR3 nucleotides: TGTGCCAGCAGTCTACAGGGAACTAGCACAGATACGCAGTATTTT. Translated, it gives CASSLQGTSTDTQYF.

The chain uses TRBV7-9 and TRBJ1-4, with D perhaps TRBD1 (5 bases). Trimming pared 3 bases from V and 3 bases from J, leaving 14 bases between. The CDR3 sequence is 16 residues long. Germline values: CDR1 SEHNR, CDR2 FQNEAQ (reference sequence). The CDR3 nucleotides read TGTGCCAGCAGCTTTGGGGGGAGCAGGGCTAATGAAAAACTGTTTTTT. This encodes CASSFGGSRANEKLFF.

V gene TRBV7-2 combines with J gene TRBJ2-2; the match to TRBD1 covers 8 bases. The CDR3 loop spans 14 amino acids. Germline CDR1 reads SGHTA; CDR2 reads FQGNSA. After removal of 8 bases from V and 1 base from J, the junction contained 3 bases not matched to a gene. The CDR3 DNA follows: TGTGCCAGCGCCGGGACAGGGAACACCGGGGAGCTGTTTTTT. This sequence encodes CASAGTGNTGELFF.

The chain combines TRBV30 with TRBJ2-1, with TRBD1 matching over 7 bases. Trimming took 0 bases from V and 0 from J; bases not matched to a gene: 8. Germline-derived CDR1 and CDR2 are GTSNPN and SVGIG (reference sequence). The CDR3 totals 17 residues. The CDR3 DNA sequence: TGTGCCTGGAGTGTACGAGGGGGCCTAGTCTCCTACAATGAGCAGTTCTTC. It codes for CAWSVRGGLVSYNEQFF. Full variable domain (outside the CDR3, taken from reference TRBV30 and TRBJ2-1): SQTIHQWPATLVQPVGSPLSLECTVEGTSNPNLYWYRQAAGRGLQLLFYSVGIGQISSEVPQNLSASRPQDRQFILSSKKLLLSDSGFYLCAWSVRGGLVSYNEQFFGPGTRLTVL.